This section outlines one T cell receptor beta chain sequence together with its context. The antigen remains unidentified. The CDR3 is 12 amino acids. CDR1 and CDR2 (germline): SQVTM, ANQGSEA. Trimming stripped 4 bases from V and 1 base from J, with 7 bases between. The sample is drawn from a study of shared clonotypes between healthy human individuals. For the study at large: Donor ages ranged 18 to 49 years: a couple of women, a few men. The study used three CD4 naive, three CD4 memory, two CD8 naive and one CD8 memory plate per donor.

The assay was carried out at the deep level. TCRdb's table, derived via immunoSEQ multiplex PCR, lists solely in-frame clones and lacks some. The sample shows some 2,500,000 clones, roughly 93% of them seen only once. Study results and limitations: Naive subsets generally had larger estimated richness than memory subsets.

The sequence came from a man between 18 and 29 years old in good health. Some clones in this sample may be carry-over from other donors' samples. The source material was naive CD4+ T cells from PBMCs. Stated subset: CD45RA+ positively selected. The J gene is TRBJ1-1, the V gene TRBV29-1; the D is unclear. The CDR3 is CSVAGKNTEAFF. The CDR3 DNA is TGCAGCGTTGCAGGCAAGAACACTGAAGCTTTCTTT.